This TCR beta chain was sequenced during a study of identical twins. The germline V gene encodes CDR1 SGHRS and CDR2 YFSETQ. The trim removed 7 bases at V and 2 bases at J, leaving 13 bases unmatched. CDR3 length: 16 amino acids. TCRdb reprocessed the 5' RACE reads via MiXCR and lists one record per CDR3 protein. Among 350,000 to 600,000 distinct CDR3 sequences, 12% to 15% were seen once, and the ten largest hold over 0.5%. Study-wide points: With monozygotic twins, out-of-frame TCR alpha sharing exceeded what models estimated.

Comment on this clonotype: As yet, its antigen is unknown.

The data also belong to a second study, concerning yellow fever vaccine responses in identical twins.

Sequencing was done on a sample of CD4+ T cells sorted from blood. The V gene is TRBV5-1, the J gene TRBJ2-7; the match to TRBD2 covers 9 bases. This TCR was sampled from a woman aged 18-35 years in good health. The CDR3 is CASAYQSSGGTYEQYF. CDR3 coding DNA: TGCGCCAGCGCCTATCAAAGTAGCGGGGGAACCTACGAGCAGTACTTC.